This TCR beta chain was retrieved from a study of cytotoxic CD8 clonotypes in ibrutinib-treated CLL. Overall study context: On average, each sample had roughly 260,000 productive templates and almost 95,000 productive rearrangements.

Libraries of TCR beta were made from approximately 2 micrograms of genomic DNA that came from cryopreserved PBMCs. This CDR3 region has 14 residues. Germline trimming cut 6 bases from V and 9 bases from J; bases unmatched to any gene: 9. Germline CDR1 and CDR2: SQVTM and ANQGSEA. Deep sequencing aimed at 1 in 200,000 to 1 in 1 million T cells' resolution. Profiled with immunoSEQ multiplex PCR; TCRdb holds only in-frame clones, not every one. The profile covers 70,000 to 80,000 clones, with roughly 80% appearing a single time and more than 30% taken by the ten largest. The sequenced sample was PBMCs, obtained after 24 months of ibrutinib treatment. The chain joins TRBV29-1 to TRBJ2-1, with 12 nucleotides matching TRBD2. This clonotype originated in a human donor with chronic lymphocytic leukemia. In nucleotides, the CDR3 is TGCAGCGTGGTCGGACTAGCGGGAATCGGTGAGCAGTTCTTC. This gives the protein CSVVGLAGIGEQFF.